The sequence of this T cell receptor beta chain was determined in a study of blood T cell repertoires in COVID-19. Study information: From the United States, Italy and Spain came samples of acute and convalescent COVID-19.

This study enrolled people aged about 18 to 100 from around 25 US geographic areas. Membership in each cohort depended on participant-reported clinical history. Some clones are missing from TCRdb's copy, which holds only in-frame ones; the method was immunoSEQ multiplex PCR. The top ten clones hold over 6.5% of a sample with 180,000 or so clones, more than 65% of them seen once. The CDR3 sequence is 16 residues long. Per the germline V gene, CDR1 is SGDLS and CDR2 is YYNGEE. Trimming shortened V by 0 bases and J by 7 bases, and 19 bases separated the two germline ends. The chain is built from TRBV9 and TRBJ1-2; perhaps TRBD1 as D (5 bases). Sequencing was performed on PBMCs or T cells enriched from blood (not recorded which). The receptor was isolated from a man in his forties who had recovered from COVID-19. The CDR3 spells CASSVGVGVSQGGYTF. Here the CDR3 DNA reads TGTGCCAGCAGCGTAGGGGTTGGCGTAAGTCAGGGTGGCTACACCTTC.